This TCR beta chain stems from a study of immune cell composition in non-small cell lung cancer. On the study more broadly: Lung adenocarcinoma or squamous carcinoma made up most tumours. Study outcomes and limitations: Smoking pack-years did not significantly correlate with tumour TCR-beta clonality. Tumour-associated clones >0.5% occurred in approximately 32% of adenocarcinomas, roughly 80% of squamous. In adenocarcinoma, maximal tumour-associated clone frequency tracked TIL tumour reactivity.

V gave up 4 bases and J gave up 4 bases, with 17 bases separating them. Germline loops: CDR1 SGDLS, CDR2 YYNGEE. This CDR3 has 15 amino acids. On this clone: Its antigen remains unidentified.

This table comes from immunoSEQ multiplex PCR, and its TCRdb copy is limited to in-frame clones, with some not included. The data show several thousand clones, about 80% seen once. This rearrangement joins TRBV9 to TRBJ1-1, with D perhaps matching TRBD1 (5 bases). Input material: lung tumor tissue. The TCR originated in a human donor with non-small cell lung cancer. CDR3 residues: CASSPSAGGGTEAFF. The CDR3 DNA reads TGTGCCAGCAGCCCCTCGGCGGGGGGGGGCACTGAAGCTTTCTTT.